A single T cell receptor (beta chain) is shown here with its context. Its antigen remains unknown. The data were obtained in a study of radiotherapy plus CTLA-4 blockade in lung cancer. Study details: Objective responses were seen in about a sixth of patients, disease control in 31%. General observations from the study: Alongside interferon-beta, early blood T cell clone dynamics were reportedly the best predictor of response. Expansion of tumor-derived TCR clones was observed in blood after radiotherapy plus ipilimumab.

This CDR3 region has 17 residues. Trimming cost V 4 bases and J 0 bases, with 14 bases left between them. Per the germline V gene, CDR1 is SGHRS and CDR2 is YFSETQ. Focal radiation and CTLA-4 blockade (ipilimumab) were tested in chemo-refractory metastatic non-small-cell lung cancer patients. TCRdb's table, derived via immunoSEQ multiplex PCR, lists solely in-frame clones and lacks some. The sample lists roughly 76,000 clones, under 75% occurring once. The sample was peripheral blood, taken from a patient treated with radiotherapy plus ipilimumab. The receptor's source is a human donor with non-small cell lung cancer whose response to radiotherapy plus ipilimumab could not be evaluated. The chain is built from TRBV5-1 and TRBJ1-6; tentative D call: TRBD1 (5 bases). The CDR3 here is CASSPRQLNSYNSPLHF. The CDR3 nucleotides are TGCGCCAGCAGCCCCCGACAGCTGAACTCCTATAATTCACCCCTCCACTTT.